This TCR beta chain appears in the sequencing data of a study of Graves' ophthalmopathy and Graves' hyperthyroidism (dated by TCRdb to the late 2010s). A note on the overall study: Peripheral blood was collected before any treatment was given, at the time of initial diagnosis. The study used signatures of the TCR beta repertoire to tell Graves' ophthalmopathy apart from Graves' hyperthyroidism and to predict which patients would progress to ophthalmopathy. In total, some 130 blood samples were TCR-sequenced: 40 to 45 ophthalmopathy, 80 or so hyperthyroidism and some 17 hyperthyroidism-to-ophthalmopathy patients. To explore V-J signatures distinguishing ophthalmopathy from hyperthyroidism, a discovery set of 100 patients (about 41 ophthalmopathy, 55 to 60 stable hyperthyroidism) was enrolled. For independent validation, a separate cohort was made up of 18 to 20 hyperthyroidism patients plus 17 patients who later progressed from hyperthyroidism to ophthalmopathy. In roughly 6 hyperthyroidism patients, the T-cell repertoires found in thyroid tissue were compared with those found in blood. Following sampling, methimazole starting at 30 mg daily was administered to hyperthyroidism patients, and high-dose intravenous methylprednisolone was administered to ophthalmopathy patients. For training and testing, the 80 to 100 patients in the discovery cohort were randomly divided in a 7:3 ratio.

Based on the germline V gene, the CDR1 and CDR2 sequences are SNHLY and FYNNEI. The CDR3 has 17 amino acids, counting the end cysteine and phenylalanine. Just CDR3 DNA is preserved here, 51 bases in frame from base 1. Trimming accounts for 3 bases at V and 4 bases at J, while the number of junction bases matched to no gene is 9. This clonotype was found a few times. The specificity of this receptor is unknown. The sample holds no much larger clone one base away, and base qualities are not on file. For repertoire sequencing, TCR beta CDR3 regions were amplified from RNA transcripts. The first round was an RT-PCR using HTBI primers with the Qiagen OneStep RT-PCR kit, and this first round was followed by a second-round multiplex PCR, then size selection and purification. Libraries were sequenced paired-end with 100 bp reads on an Illumina HiSeq2000. The study's processing was this. SOAPnuke was used to process the reads, removing any read that contained adapters or uncalled bases, had a mean Phred below 15, or lacked an exact match to the constant primer or identifier. COPE v1.2.5 was used to merge the high-quality paired reads. Each unique nucleotide sequence was defined as a clonotype, and clonotypes were aligned to IMGT TRB V, D and J references with MiTCR v1.1. Analysis was restricted to V-J combinations with a frequency above 0.0001, which covered roughly 99% of repertoires. For each V-J combination, a TCR clonal expansion and chaos score was defined as F50 clonal expansion divided by the chaos observed in the TCRdist matrix. Welch's t-statistics and random forest were used to narrow the features down to over ten V-J combinations, which were then fed into a naive Bayes classifier. The Morisita-Horn index was used to measure how similar the thyroid and blood repertoires were. TCRdb handled the public reads itself, with Q25 trimming in fastp and clone calling in MiXCR, and kept productive beta chains. CDR3 protein sequences are deduplicated, and each keeps its most common genes and DNA. TCRdb, not the authors, supplied the V and J calls. The sample table lists approximately 380,000 distinct CDR3 sequences, over 20% of them with a count of one. The ten largest clones take up approximately 3% of the sample.

Hyperthyroidism was defined as stable when no progression to ophthalmopathy occurred within 18 months of follow-up. The hyperthyroidism patients were 18 to 65 years old and newly diagnosed, with a disease duration of less than 2 months. Patients with other autoimmune diseases, uncontrolled infections, pregnancy or lactation were excluded from the study. Clinical symptoms, serum thyroxine, TRAb, thyroid ultrasound and orbital computed tomography were used for diagnosis. Ficoll-Paque density gradient centrifugation was used to isolate PBMCs from about 10 ml of fresh peripheral blood. Trizol reagent was used to extract the total RNA, and its quality was then checked on an Agilent 2100 Bioanalyzer. Study-level results and caveats: Most expanded thyroid clonotypes with frequency above 0.001 were also detected in blood, suggesting blood repertoires may reflect the thyroid immune response. Sample size was not statistically predetermined, and group allocation was not concealed from the investigators. In cross-validation, the 13-signature model distinguished ophthalmopathy from stable hyperthyroidism with approximately 90% sensitivity and around 84% specificity, while in the test set the corresponding values were about 80% and 75%. In validation, the model predicted ophthalmopathy progression with 55% to 71% sensitivity and roughly 72% specificity; 12 predicted patients were CT-confirmed with GO in a median of around 6.5 months.

The chain was built from TRBV2 and TRBJ2-3; the central 11 bases match TRBD1. The material sequenced was peripheral blood. This clonotype originated in a woman aged 18-29 years with stable Graves' hyperthyroidism. Donor details come from another sample of the same person, matched by shared clones. The bases are TGTGCCAGCAGTGATGGTCTGGGGGGACAGGGGGCAGATACGCAGTATTTT. Its translation reads: CASSDGLGGQGADTQYF.